This passage covers 31 T cell receptor beta chains from one sample sequenced in a study of ipilimumab plus nivolumab after autologous stem cell transplantation. Sequenced by immunoSEQ multiplex PCR; TCRdb stores in-frame clones only, minus some. Of about 40,000 clones in the sample, nearly 95% are singletons; the top ten hold roughly 0.9%. Sequenced here: PBMCs, sampled in a trial of ipilimumab plus nivolumab as post-transplant consolidation. The receptors stem from a male donor with multiple myeloma.

The rearrangement joins TRBV7-3 to TRBJ2-1; TRBD2 matches 10 bases. From germline, CDR1 is SGHTA and CDR2 FQGTGA. V was pared by 5 bases and J by 7 bases, with 5 bases of the junction left unmatched. The CDR3 loop spans 14 amino acids. In nucleotides, the CDR3 is TGTGCCAGCAGCGCAGCGGGAGGGCCGAATGAGCAGTTCTTC. It is translated as CASSAAGGPNEQFF.

In its sample, this clone was seen once. CDR3 amino acids: CASSGGGLNYGYTF. Written as DNA, the CDR3 is TGTGCCAGCAGCGGAGGGGGCCTAAACTATGGCTACACCTTC. The genes are TRBV9 and TRBJ1-2; 7 positions match TRBD1. The ends lost 3 bases at V and 2 bases at J; junction bases unmatched: 4. The length of the CDR3 is 14 residues. Germline CDR1 and CDR2: SGDLS and YYNGEE. Drawing the rest from reference TRBV9 and TRBJ1-2, the complete variable domain is DSGVTQTPKHLITATGQRVTLRCSPRSGDLSVYWYQQSLDQGLQFLIQYYNGEERAKGNILERFSAQQFPDLHSELNLSSLELGDSALYFCASSGGGLNYGYTFGSGTRLTVV.

The chain combines TRBV7-9 with TRBJ2-1; 13 bases map to TRBD2. CDR1 and CDR2 (germline): SEHNR, FQNEAQ (reference sequence). This CDR3 is built from 15 residues. V trimming: 4 bases; J trimming: 6 bases; junction bases outside the gene matches: 3. CDR3 amino acids: CASSSRTSGSNEQFF. CDR3 nucleotide sequence: TGTGCCAGCAGCTCGCGGACTAGCGGGAGCAATGAGCAGTTCTTC.

The chain employs TRBV6-5 and TRBJ2-1, with TRBD1 as a possible D gene (6 bases). This CDR3 is built from 15 residues. The germline V and J ends were trimmed by 5 bases and 4 bases, with 15 bases remaining between them. Germline values: CDR1 MNHEY, CDR2 SVGAGI. Here the CDR3 DNA reads TGTGCCAGCAGTCAACCAGGGGCCCCGTACAATGAGCAGTTCTTC. Translated: CASSQPGAPYNEQFF.

The J gene is TRBJ2-3, the V gene TRBV5-1, with unresolved D. This CDR3 contains 14 residues. Germline lookup yields CDR1 SGHRS and CDR2 YFSETQ. Deletions cut 0 bases from V and 3 bases from J, with 8 bases between. The CDR3 DNA is TGCGCCAGCAGCTTGGGTTCCGTTACAGATACGCAGTATTTT. This sequence encodes CASSLGSVTDTQYF.

The chain joins TRBV7-6 to TRBJ1-1, with 9 bases fitting TRBD1. Trimming removed 1 base from V and 1 base from J; junction bases left unmatched: 1. From germline, CDR1 is SGHVS and CDR2 FNYEAQ. This CDR3 is built from 15 residues. In DNA form, the CDR3 reads TGTGCCAGCAGCTTAGGGGACAGGGCGAACACTGAAGCTTTCTTT. Residues: CASSLGDRANTEAFF.

The J gene is TRBJ2-1, the V gene TRBV5-1; 8 bases fit TRBD2. The germline V gene encodes CDR1 SGHRS and CDR2 YFSETQ. The CDR3 extends over 15 amino acids. The junction had 3 bases not matched to a gene; V was cut back by 4 bases and J by 0 bases. Here the CDR3 DNA reads TGCGCCAGCAGCGCCGGGGGGGCCTCCTACAATGAGCAGTTCTTC. Protein sequence: CASSAGGASYNEQFF.

This chain links TRBV4-1 with TRBJ2-5; D is possibly TRBD1 (6 bases). The germline V gene encodes CDR1 MGHRA and CDR2 YSYEKL. With 2 bases removed from V and 5 bases from J, the gap between germline ends came to 12 bases. The CDR3 covers 14 residues. The CDR3, as DNA: TGCGCCAGCAGCCAAAGGGGGATGGGGGAGACCCAGTACTTC. Amino acids: CASSQRGMGETQYF.

This chain joins TRBV9 and TRBJ2-5, with TRBD1 matching 7 bases. CDR3 length equals 15 residues. Trimming cost V 7 bases and J 3 bases; bases outside gene matches: 12. The germline CDR1 and CDR2 sequences are SGDLS and YYNGEE. DNA for the CDR3: TGTGCCAGCGCCATCTCCGGGACAGCTAAAGAGACCCAGTACTTC. It yields the protein CASAISGTAKETQYF. The entire variable domain, with the rest obtained from reference TRBV9 and TRBJ2-5, is as follows: DSGVTQTPKHLITATGQRVTLRCSPRSGDLSVYWYQQSLDQGLQFLIQYYNGEERAKGNILERFSAQQFPDLHSELNLSSLELGDSALYFCASAISGTAKETQYFGPGTRLLVL.

The V call is TRBV18, the J call TRBJ2-7; unclear D gene. V gave up 1 base and J gave up 0 bases, with 10 bases separating them. The V gene's germline CDR1 is KGHSH and CDR2 LQKENI. The CDR3 loop spans 15 amino acids. CDR3 in DNA: TGTGCCAGCTCACCACAAAGACAAAACTCCTACGAGCAGTACTTC. This sequence encodes CASSPQRQNSYEQYF.

The rearrangement links TRBV7-2 to TRBJ2-5, with TRBD2 identical over 7 bases. CDR1 is SGHTA and CDR2 is FQGNSA in the germline V gene. V lost 5 bases, J lost 3 bases, and 3 bases stayed unmatched. The length of the CDR3 is 13 residues. The CDR3 DNA is TGTGCCAGCAGCCCCCGGGGGGAAGAGACCCAGTACTTC. It yields the protein CASSPRGEETQYF.

The chain uses TRBV7-9 and TRBJ2-1; 7 nucleotides match TRBD1. Germline CDR1 is SEHNR and CDR2 is FQNEAQ (reference sequence). The CDR3 consists of 12 residues. Trimming removed 5 bases from V and 9 bases from J; junction bases left unmatched: 4. This CDR3 reads CASSPRDSEQFF. The DNA of the CDR3 is TGTGCCAGCAGCCCCCGGGACAGTGAGCAGTTCTTC.

The chain links TRBV7-9 to TRBJ1-1, with a possible D match to TRBD1 (5 bases). In germline, CDR1 is SEHNR, CDR2 FQNEAQ (reference sequence). V was trimmed by 1 base and J by 6 bases, leaving 12 bases between them. The CDR3 length is 14 residues. CDR3 protein: CASSLGGTGAEAFF. In DNA, the CDR3 is TGTGCCAGCAGCTTAGGAGGGACGGGGGCTGAAGCTTTCTTT.

The chain couples TRBV14 to TRBJ1-1, with TRBD1 identical over 8 bases. J was trimmed by 5 bases and V by 0 bases; bases with no gene match: 5. Per the germline V gene, CDR1 is SGHDN and CDR2 is FVKESK. This CDR3 comprises 15 residues. This chain's CDR3 is CASSQERTGLTEAFF. CDR3 DNA: TGTGCCAGCAGCCAAGAGAGGACAGGGCTTACTGAAGCTTTCTTT.

This clone was found once. The chain links TRBV11-2 to TRBJ1-1; D gene uncertain. CDR1 and CDR2 from the germline V gene are SGHAT and FQNNGV. V was pared by 1 base and J by 1 base, with 7 bases between. This CDR3 has 14 amino acids. The CDR3 here is CASSLVPGNTEAFF. DNA for the CDR3: TGTGCCAGCAGCTTAGTCCCGGGGAACACTGAAGCTTTCTTT.

The chain combines TRBV5-4 with TRBJ2-1, with 9 bases aligning to TRBD2. Trimming took 5 bases from V and 0 from J; bases not matched to a gene: 9. The CDR3 has 17 amino acids. Germline CDR1 reads SGHNT; CDR2 reads YYREEE (reference sequence). In DNA form, the CDR3 reads TGTGCCAGCAGTCCCAGCGGGGGGCTCGGCTCCTACAATGAGCAGTTCTTC. It specifies CASSPSGGLGSYNEQFF. Full variable domain (remainder filled in from reference TRBV5-4 and TRBJ2-1): ETGVTQSPTHLIKTRGQQVTLRCSSQSGHNTVSWYQQALGQGPQFIFQYYREEENGRGNFPPRFSGLQFPNYSSELNVNALELDDSALYLCASSPSGGLGSYNEQFFGPGTRLTVL.

The J gene is TRBJ2-7, the V gene TRBV15, with 10 bases that match TRBD1. The CDR3 is 18 amino acids. V lost 3 bases, J lost 0 bases, and 11 bases stayed unmatched. CDR1 LNHNV and CDR2 YYDKDF come from the germline V gene (reference sequence). CDR3 amino acids: CATSSYKARTGGSYEQYF. DNA for the CDR3: TGTGCCACCAGCAGTTATAAAGCTCGGACAGGGGGCTCCTACGAGCAGTACTTC. Full variable domain (missing parts from reference TRBV15 and TRBJ2-7): DAMVIQNPRYQVTQFGKPVTLSCSQTLNHNVMYWYQQKSSQAPKLLFHYYDKDFNNEADTPDNFQSRRPNTSFCFLDIRSPGLGDTAMYLCATSSYKARTGGSYEQYFGPGTRLTVT.

The V and J genes are TRBV27 and TRBJ2-1; possibly TRBD1 or TRBD2 for D (5 bases each). CDR1 is MNHEY, CDR2 SMNVEV, per germline (reference sequence). CDR3 size: 16 residues. Trimming took 1 base from V and 8 from J, leaving 18 bases between them. The CDR3 region is CASSLFGQGEADEQFF. The CDR3 bases are TGTGCCAGCAGTTTATTTGGGCAGGGTGAAGCGGATGAGCAGTTCTTC.

The chain carries TRBV28 and TRBJ1-2, with D possibly matching TRBD1 (5 bases). The CDR3 length is 12 residues. Germline V gene lookup returns CDR1 MDHEN and CDR2 SYDVKM. The ends were cut back, 6 bases at V and 9 bases at J, with 14 bases in the middle. The CDR3 protein is CASSPGAGSYTF. CDR3 nucleotide sequence: TGTGCCAGCAGCCCGGGAGCAGGGAGCTACACCTTC.

The gene calls are TRBV14 and TRBJ1-5; no firm D call. CDR1 SGHDN and CDR2 FVKESK come from the germline V gene. The V and J ends lost 6 bases and 9 bases respectively, with 6 bases between them. CDR3 length: 10 residues. The CDR3 region has the DNA TGTGCCAGCAGGTGGGGGCCCCAGCATTTT. Protein product: CASRWGPQHF.

The CDR3, as DNA: TGTGCCAGCGTCGGTGTTGGGAACACTGAAGCTTTCTTT. It is translated as CASVGVGNTEAFF. This rearrangement joins TRBV18 to TRBJ1-1, with D unclear. This CDR3 is built from 13 residues. V dropped 8 bases and J dropped 1 base, with 11 bases sitting between them. Germline V gene sequence: CDR1 KGHSH, CDR2 LQKENI.

V gene TRBV5-1 combines with J gene TRBJ2-7; either TRBD1 or TRBD2 may fit D (5 bases each). V was shortened by 4 bases and J by 2 bases, with 13 bases between the two germline ends. This CDR3 spans 14 amino acids. Germline assignment: CDR1 SGHRS and CDR2 YFSETQ. DNA of the CDR3: TGCGCCAGCAGCGTGCACCGGGGCCCCTACGAGCAGTACTTC. This translates into CASSVHRGPYEQYF. Using reference TRBV5-1 and TRBJ2-7 for the parts outside the CDR3, the full variable domain is KAGVTQTPRYLIKTRGQQVTLSCSPISGHRSVSWYQQTPGQGLQFLFEYFSETQRNKGNFPGRFSGRQFSNSRSEMNVSTLELGDSALYLCASSVHRGPYEQYFGPGTRLTVT.

This chain connects TRBV6-1 to TRBJ1-1, with D unclear. From germline, CDR1 is MNHNS and CDR2 SASEGT. V was shortened by 4 bases and J by 1 base, with 10 bases between the two germline ends. The CDR3 spans 14 residues. The CDR3 sequence is CASSGRRTNTEAFF. Written as DNA, the CDR3 is TGTGCCAGCAGTGGGAGAAGGACGAACACTGAAGCTTTCTTT.

V gene TRBV19 combines with J gene TRBJ2-7, with TRBD2 as a possible D gene (5 bases). V dropped 10 bases and J dropped 4 bases, with 17 bases sitting between them. The CDR3 runs to 13 residues. The germline V gene has CDR1 LNHDA and CDR2 SQIVND (reference sequence). As DNA, the CDR3 is TGTGCCACATCCGGCGGAACGGGGTACGAGCAGTACTTC. Translating it yields CATSGGTGYEQYF.

The chain joins TRBV5-1 to TRBJ1-2; D possibly corresponds to TRBD1 (6 bases). This CDR3 is 14 amino acids long. Germline V gene sequence: CDR1 SGHRS, CDR2 YFSETQ. V was cut by 4 bases and J by 1 base, with 11 bases left in between. CDR3 amino acids: CASSPDRINYGYTF. The CDR3 nucleotides read TGCGCCAGCAGCCCAGACAGGATTAACTATGGCTACACCTTC.

The V and J genes are TRBV28 and TRBJ1-4; 7 positions match TRBD1. CDR3 length: 14 amino acids. J gave up 8 bases and V 7 bases, and 10 bases lay outside the gene matches. The germline gives CDR1 MDHEN, CDR2 SYDVKM. The chain's CDR3 is CASTPGGGNEKLFF. The DNA for the CDR3 is TGTGCCAGCACCCCAGGGGGAGGGAACGAAAAACTGTTTTTT.

The CDR3 protein is CASSPRLAGASNGELFF. Here the CDR3 DNA reads TGTGCCAGCAGCCCCCGACTAGCGGGGGCGTCGAACGGGGAGCTGTTTTTT. The V and J genes are TRBV9 and TRBJ2-2; 12 nucleotides line up with TRBD2. The CDR3 length is 17 residues. Per the germline V gene, CDR1 is SGDLS and CDR2 is YYNGEE. V was pared by 4 bases and J by 7 bases, with 11 bases of the junction left unmatched.

The chain joins TRBV19 to TRBJ1-4, with no clear D. Trimming took 3 bases from V and 5 from J, leaving 16 bases between them. CDR3 length equals 16 residues. CDR1 is LNHDA, CDR2 SQIVND, per germline (reference sequence). The CDR3 bases are TGTGCCAGTAGTATTTCCAAGAGCGACGGGAATGAAAAACTGTTTTTT. This encodes CASSISKSDGNEKLFF.

V usage is TRBV10-3 and J usage is TRBJ2-7, with D uncertain. The CDR3 consists of 17 residues. Germline CDR1 reads ENHRY; CDR2 reads SYGVKD. Trimming removed 3 bases at V and 0 bases at J, with 18 bases between. The CDR3 DNA is TGTGCCATCAGTGAAGGTAGCCTGTTAAAAAGCTCCTACGAGCAGTACTTC. This gives the protein CAISEGSLLKSSYEQYF.

V and J are TRBV13 and TRBJ1-6, with D possibly being TRBD1 (6 bases). The CDR3 sequence is 12 residues long. The V gene's germline CDR1 is PRHDT and CDR2 FYEKMQ (reference sequence). V gave up 4 bases and J gave up 10 bases, with 8 bases separating them. This CDR3 is CASSSTGSPLHF. CDR3 bases: TGTGCCAGCAGCTCCACAGGGTCACCCCTCCACTTT. Combining the CDR3 with reference TRBV13 and TRBJ1-6 gives the whole variable domain AAGVIQSPRHLIKEKRETATLKCYPIPRHDTVYWYQQGPGQDPQFLISFYEKMQSDKGSIPDRFSAQQFSDYHSELNMSSLELGDSALYFCASSSTGSPLHFGNGTRLTVT.

CDR3 in DNA: TGTGCCAGCAGTGAATATCGCAGAGGACTAGCGGCCTACAATGAGCAGTTCTTC. This codes for CASSEYRRGLAAYNEQFF. The genes are TRBV25-1 and TRBJ2-1, with 10 bases lining up with TRBD2. CDR1 MGHDK and CDR2 SYGVNS come from the germline V gene. The CDR3 is 18 amino acids. With V trimmed by 0 bases and J by 2 bases, 7 bases remained unmatched.